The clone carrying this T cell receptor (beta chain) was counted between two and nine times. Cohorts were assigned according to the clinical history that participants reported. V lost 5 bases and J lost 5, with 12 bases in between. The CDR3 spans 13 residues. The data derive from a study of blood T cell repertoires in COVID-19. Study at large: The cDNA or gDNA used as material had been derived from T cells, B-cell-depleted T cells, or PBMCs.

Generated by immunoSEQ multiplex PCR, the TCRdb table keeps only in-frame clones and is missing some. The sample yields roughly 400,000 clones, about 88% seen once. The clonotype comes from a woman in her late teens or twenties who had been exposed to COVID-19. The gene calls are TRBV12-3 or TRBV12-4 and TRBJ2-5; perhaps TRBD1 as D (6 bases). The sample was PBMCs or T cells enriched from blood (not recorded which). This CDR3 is CASSRQARETQYF. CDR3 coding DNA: TGTGCCAGCAGTCGACAGGCCCGCGAGACCCAGTACTTC.